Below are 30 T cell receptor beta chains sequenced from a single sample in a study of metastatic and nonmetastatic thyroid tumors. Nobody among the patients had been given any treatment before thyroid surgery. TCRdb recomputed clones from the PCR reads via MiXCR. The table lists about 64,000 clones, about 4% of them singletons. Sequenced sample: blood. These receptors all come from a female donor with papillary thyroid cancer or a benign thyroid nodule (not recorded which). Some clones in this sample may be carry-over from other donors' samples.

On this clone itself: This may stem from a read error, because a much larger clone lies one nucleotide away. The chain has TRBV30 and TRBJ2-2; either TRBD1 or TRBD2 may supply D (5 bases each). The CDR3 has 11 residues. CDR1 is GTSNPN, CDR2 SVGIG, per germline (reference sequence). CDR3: CAWTRSGDLFF. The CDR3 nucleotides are TGTGCCTGGACGAGGTCCGGGGACCTGTTTTTT. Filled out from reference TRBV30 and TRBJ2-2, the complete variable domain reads SQTIHQWPATLVQPVGSPLSLECTVEGTSNPNLYWYRQAAGRGLQLLFYSVGIGQISSEVPQNLSASRPQDRQFILSSKKLLLSDSGFYLCAWTRSGDLFFGEGSRLTVL.

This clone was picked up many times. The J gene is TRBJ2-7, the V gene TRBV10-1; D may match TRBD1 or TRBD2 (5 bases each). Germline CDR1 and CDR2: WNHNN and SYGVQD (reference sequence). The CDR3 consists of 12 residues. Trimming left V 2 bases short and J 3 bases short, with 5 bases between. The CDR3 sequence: CASSEGGYEQYF. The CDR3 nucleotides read TGCGCCAGCAGTGAGGGGGGCTACGAGCAGTACTTC.

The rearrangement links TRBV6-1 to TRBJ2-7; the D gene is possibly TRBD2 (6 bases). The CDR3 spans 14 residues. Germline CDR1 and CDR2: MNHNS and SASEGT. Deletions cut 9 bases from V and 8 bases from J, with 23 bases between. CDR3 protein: CARRGVSPPMKQYF. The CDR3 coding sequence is TGTGCCAGACGCGGGGTGAGTCCCCCAATGAAGCAGTACTTC.

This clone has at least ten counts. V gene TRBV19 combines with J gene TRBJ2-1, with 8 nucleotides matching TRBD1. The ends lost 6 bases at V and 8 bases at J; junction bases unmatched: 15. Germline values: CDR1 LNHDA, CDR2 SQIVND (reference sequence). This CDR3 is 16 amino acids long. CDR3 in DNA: TGTGCCAGTAGGACGAGAGGGGACAGGTCTAACGATGAGCAGTTCTTC. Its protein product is CASRTRGDRSNDEQFF. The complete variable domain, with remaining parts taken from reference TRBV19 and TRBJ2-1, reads DGGITQSPKYLFRKEGQNVTLSCEQNLNHDAMYWYRQDPGQGLRLIYYSQIVNDFQKGDIAEGYSVSREKKESFPLTVTSAQKNPTAFYLCASRTRGDRSNDEQFFGPGTRLTVL.

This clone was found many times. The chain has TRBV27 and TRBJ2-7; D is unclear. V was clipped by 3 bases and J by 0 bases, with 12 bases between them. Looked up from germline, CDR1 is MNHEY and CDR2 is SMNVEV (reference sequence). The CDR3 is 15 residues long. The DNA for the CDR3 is TGTGCCAGCAGTTTCCGGCCCCAGAGCTCCTACGAGCAGTACTTC. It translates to CASSFRPQSSYEQYF.

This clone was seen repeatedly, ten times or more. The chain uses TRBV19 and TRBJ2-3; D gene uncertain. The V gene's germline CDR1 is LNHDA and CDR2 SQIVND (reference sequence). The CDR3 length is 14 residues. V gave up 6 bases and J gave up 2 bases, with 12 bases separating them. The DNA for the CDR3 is TGTGCCAGTAGAAGTGTCTCCTACACAGATACGCAGTATTTT. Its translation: CASRSVSYTDTQYF.

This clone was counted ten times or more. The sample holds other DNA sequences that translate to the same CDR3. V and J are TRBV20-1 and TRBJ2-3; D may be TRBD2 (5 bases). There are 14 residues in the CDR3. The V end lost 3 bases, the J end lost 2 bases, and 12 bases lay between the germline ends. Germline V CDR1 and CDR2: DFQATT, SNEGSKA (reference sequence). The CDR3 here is CSASWGVSTDTQYF. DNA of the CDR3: TGCAGTGCTAGTTGGGGAGTTTCCACAGATACGCAGTATTTT.

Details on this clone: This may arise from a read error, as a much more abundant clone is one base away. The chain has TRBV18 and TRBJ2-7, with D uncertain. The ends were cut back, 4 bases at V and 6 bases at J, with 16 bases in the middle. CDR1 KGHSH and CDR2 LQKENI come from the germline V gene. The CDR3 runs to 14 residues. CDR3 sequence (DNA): TGTGCCAGCTCACGGTACAGCTTGGGCTCCGAGCAGTACTTC. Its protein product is CASSRYSLGSEQYF.

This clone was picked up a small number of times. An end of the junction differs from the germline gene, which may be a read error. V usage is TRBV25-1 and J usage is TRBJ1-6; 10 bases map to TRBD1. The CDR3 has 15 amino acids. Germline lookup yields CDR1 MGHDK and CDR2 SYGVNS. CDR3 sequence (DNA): TGTGCCAGCAGAGTTGGGACAGGGGTCGGGTCACCCCTCAACTTT. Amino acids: CASRVGTGVGSPLNF.

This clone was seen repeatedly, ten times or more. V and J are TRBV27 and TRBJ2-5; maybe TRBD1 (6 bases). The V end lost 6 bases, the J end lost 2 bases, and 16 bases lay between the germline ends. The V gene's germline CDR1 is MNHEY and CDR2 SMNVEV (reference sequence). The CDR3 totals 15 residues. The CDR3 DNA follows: TGTGCCAGCAGCCGAACAGGGAGCTCGCAAGAGACCCAGTACTTC. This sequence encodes CASSRTGSSQETQYF.

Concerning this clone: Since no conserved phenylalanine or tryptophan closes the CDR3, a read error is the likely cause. CDR3 in DNA: TGTGCCGTACTGAAGAACCAAGCTTTCTTA. This encodes CAVLKNQAFL. The rearrangement links TRBV28 to TRBJ1-1; D gene ambiguous. This CDR3 is built from 10 residues. The ends were cut back, 11 bases at V and 9 bases at J, with 13 bases in the middle. The germline V gene encodes CDR1 MDHEN and CDR2 SYDVKM.

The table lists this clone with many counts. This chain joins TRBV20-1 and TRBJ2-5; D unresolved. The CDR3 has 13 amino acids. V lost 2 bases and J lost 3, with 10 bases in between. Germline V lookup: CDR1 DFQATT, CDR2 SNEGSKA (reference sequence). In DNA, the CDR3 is TGCAGTGCTAGAAACAGCTGGGAAGAGACCCAGTACTTC. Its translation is CSARNSWEETQYF.

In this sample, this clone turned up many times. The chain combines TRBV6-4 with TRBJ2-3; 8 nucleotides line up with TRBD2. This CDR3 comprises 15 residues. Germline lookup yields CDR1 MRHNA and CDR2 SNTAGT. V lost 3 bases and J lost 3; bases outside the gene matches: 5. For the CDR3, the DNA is TGTGCCAGCAGTGAAGGGGCTAGCGGGACAGATACGCAGTATTTT. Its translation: CASSEGASGTDTQYF.

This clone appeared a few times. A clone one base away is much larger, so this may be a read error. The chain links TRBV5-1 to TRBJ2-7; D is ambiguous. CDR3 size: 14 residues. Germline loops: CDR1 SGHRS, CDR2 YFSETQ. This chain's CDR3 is CASSYLGSSYQQYF. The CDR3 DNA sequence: TGCGCCAGCAGCTATTTGGGCAGTTCCTACCAGCAGTACTTC.

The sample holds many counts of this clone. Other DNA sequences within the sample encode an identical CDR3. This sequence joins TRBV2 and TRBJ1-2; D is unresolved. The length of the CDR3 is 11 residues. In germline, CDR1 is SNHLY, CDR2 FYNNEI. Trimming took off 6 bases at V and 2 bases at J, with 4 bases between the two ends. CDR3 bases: TGTGCCAGCAGCCGGAACTATGGCTACACCTTC. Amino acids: CASSRNYGYTF. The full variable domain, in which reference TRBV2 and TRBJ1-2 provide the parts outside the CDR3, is EPEVTQTPSHQVTQMGQEVILRCVPISNHLYFYWYRQILGQKVEFLVSFYNNEISEKSEIFDDQFSVERPDGSNFTLKIRSTKLEDSAMYFCASSRNYGYTFGSGTRLTVV.

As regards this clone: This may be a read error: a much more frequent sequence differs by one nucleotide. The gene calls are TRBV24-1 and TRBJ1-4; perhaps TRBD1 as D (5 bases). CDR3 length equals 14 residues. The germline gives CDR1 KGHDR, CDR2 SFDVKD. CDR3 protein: CVTSSGAANEKLFF. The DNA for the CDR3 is TGTGTCACCAGTTCCGGGGCCGCGAATGAAAAACTGTTTTTT.

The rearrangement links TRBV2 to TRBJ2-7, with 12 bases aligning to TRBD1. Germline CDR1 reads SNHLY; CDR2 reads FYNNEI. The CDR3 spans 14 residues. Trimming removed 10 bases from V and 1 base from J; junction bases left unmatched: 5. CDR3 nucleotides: TGTGCCACCGGGGACAGGGGGCAATCCTACGAGCAGTACTTC. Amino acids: CATGDRGQSYEQYF.

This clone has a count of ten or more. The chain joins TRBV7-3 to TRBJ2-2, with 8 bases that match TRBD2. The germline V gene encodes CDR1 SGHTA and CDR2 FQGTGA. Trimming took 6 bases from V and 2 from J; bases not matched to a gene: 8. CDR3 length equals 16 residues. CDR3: CASSFAAGGNTGELFF. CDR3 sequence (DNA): TGTGCCAGCAGTTTCGCCGCGGGAGGAAACACCGGGGAGCTGTTTTTT. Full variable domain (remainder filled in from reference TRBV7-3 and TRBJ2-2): GAGVSQTPSNKVTEKGKYVELRCDPISGHTALYWYRQSLGQGPEFLIYFQGTGAADDSGLPNDRFFAVRPEGSVSTLKIQRTERGDSAVYLCASSFAAGGNTGELFFGEGSRLTVL.

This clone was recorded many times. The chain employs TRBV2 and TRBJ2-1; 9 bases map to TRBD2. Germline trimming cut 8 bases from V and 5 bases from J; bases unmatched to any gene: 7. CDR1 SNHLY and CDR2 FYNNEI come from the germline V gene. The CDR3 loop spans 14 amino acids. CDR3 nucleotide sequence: TGTGCCAGCCTTGGCGGGAGGGTAGACAATGAGCAGTTCTTC. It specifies CASLGGRVDNEQFF.

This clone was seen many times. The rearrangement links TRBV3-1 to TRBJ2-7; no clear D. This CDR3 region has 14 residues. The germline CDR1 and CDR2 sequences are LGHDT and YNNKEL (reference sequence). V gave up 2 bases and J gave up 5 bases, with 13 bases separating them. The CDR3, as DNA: TGTGCCAGCAGCCAAAACCGAATTGCCCACGAGCAGTACTTC. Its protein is CASSQNRIAHEQYF.

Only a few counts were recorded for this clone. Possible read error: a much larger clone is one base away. DNA of the CDR3: TGTGCCAGCATGAGCGGGGGGGAGACAGATACGCAGTATTTT. It translates to CASMSGGETDTQYF. The chain employs TRBV28 and TRBJ2-3, with 10 bases aligning to TRBD2. The germline CDR1 and CDR2 sequences are MDHEN and SYDVKM. Losses at the gene ends were 7 bases for V and 3 bases for J; bases not matched to a gene: 4. CDR3 length: 14 amino acids.

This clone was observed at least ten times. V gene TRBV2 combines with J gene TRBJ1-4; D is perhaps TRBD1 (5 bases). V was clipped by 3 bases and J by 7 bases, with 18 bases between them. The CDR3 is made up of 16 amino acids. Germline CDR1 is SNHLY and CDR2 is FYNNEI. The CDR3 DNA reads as TGTGCCAGCAGTGAGAGCAAAGGGGTAAAGGGTGAAAAACTGTTTTTT. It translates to CASSESKGVKGEKLFF.

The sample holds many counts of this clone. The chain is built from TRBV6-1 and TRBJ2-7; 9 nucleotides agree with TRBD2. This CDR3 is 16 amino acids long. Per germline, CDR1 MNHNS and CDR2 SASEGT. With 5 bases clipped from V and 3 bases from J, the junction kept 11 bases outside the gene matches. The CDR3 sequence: CASSPNLAGFVYEQYF. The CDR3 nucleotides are TGTGCCAGCAGTCCCAATCTAGCGGGATTCGTCTACGAGCAGTACTTC.

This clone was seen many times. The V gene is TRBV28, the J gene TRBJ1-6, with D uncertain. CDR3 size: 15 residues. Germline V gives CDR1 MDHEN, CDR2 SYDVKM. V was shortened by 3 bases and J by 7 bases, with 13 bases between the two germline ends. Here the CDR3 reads CASSFGQVLNSPLHF. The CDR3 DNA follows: TGTGCCAGCAGTTTTGGGCAGGTTCTGAATTCACCCCTCCACTTT.

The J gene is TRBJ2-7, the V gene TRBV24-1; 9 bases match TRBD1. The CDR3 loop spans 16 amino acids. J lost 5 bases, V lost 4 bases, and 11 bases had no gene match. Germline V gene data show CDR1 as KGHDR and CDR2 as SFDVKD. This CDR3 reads CATSDTTGQGINEQYF. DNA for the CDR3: TGTGCCACCAGTGACACTACGGGACAGGGTATCAACGAGCAGTACTTC.

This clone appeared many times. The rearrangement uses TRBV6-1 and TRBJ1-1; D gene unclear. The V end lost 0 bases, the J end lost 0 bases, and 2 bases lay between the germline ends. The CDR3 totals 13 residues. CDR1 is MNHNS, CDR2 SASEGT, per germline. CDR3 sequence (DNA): TGTGCCAGCAGTGAAGCCATGAACACTGAAGCTTTCTTT. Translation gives CASSEAMNTEAFF.

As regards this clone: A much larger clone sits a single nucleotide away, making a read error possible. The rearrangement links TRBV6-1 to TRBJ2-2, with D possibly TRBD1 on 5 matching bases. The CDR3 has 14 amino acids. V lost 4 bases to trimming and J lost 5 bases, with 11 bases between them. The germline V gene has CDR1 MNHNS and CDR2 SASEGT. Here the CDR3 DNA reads TGTGCCAGCAGTGGACAGCGAGATACCGGGGAGCTGTTTTTT. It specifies CASSGQRDTGELFF.

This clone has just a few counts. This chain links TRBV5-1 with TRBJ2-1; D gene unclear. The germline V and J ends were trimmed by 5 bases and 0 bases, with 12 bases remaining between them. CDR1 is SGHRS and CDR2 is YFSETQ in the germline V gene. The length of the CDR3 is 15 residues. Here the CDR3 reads CASRSGESSYNEQFF. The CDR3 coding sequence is TGCGCCAGCAGGTCAGGAGAAAGCTCCTACAATGAGCAGTTCTTC.

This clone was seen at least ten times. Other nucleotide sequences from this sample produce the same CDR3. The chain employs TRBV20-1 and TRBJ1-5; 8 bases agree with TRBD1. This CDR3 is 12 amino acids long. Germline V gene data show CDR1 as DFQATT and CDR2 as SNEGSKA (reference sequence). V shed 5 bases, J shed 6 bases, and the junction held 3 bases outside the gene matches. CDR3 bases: TGCAGTGCTTTGGACAGGGTTCAGCCCCAGCATTTT. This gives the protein CSALDRVQPQHF.

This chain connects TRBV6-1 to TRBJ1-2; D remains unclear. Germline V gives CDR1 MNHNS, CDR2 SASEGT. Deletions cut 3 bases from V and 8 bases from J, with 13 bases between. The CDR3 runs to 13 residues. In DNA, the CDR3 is TGTGCCAGCAGTGATATCAGGTTATACGGCTACACCTTC. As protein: CASSDIRLYGYTF.